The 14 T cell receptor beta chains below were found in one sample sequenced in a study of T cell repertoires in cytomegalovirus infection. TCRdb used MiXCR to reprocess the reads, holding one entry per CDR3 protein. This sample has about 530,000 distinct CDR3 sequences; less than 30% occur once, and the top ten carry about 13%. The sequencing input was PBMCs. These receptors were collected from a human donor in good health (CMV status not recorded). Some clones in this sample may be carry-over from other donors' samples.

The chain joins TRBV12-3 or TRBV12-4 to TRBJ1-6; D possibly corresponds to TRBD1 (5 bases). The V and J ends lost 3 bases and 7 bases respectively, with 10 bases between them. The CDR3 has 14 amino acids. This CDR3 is CASSLRGGNSPLHF. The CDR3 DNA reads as TGTGCCAGCAGTTTGCGGGGCGGGAATTCACCCCTCCACTTT.

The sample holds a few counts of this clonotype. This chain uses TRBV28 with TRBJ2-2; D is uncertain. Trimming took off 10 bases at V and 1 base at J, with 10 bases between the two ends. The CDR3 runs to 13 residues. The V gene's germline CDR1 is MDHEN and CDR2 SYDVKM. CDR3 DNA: TGTGCCACCACAGACCGGAACACCGGGGAGCTGTTTTTT. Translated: CATTDRNTGELFF.

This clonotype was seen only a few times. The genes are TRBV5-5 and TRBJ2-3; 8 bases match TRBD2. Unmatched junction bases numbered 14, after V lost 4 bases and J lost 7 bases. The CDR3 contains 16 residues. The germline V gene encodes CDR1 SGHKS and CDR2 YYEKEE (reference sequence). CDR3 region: CASSQPGAGEGYTQYF. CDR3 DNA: TGTGCCAGCAGCCAGCCCGGAGCGGGAGAGGGATATACGCAGTATTTT. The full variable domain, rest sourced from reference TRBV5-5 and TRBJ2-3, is DAGVTQSPTHLIKTRGQQVTLRCSPISGHKSVSWYQQVLGQGPQFIFQYYEKEERGRGNFPDRFSARQFPNYSSELNVNALLLGDSALYLCASSQPGAGEGYTQYFGPGTRLTVL.

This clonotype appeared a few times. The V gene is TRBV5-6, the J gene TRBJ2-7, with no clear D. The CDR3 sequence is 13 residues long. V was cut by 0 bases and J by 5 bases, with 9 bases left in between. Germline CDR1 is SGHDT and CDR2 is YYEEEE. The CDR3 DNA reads TGTGCCAGCAGCTTGGTCGGCGGAAACGAGCAGTACGTC. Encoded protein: CASSLVGGNEQYV.

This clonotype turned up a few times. Written as DNA, the CDR3 is TGTGCCAGCAGCCCCCCGGGCGGACTAGCGGTCCAAGAGACCCAGTACTTC. Translated, it gives CASSPPGGLAVQETQYF. This chain joins TRBV7-9 and TRBJ2-5; 10 bases are a match to TRBD2. CDR3 length equals 17 residues. Germline CDR1 SEHNR, CDR2 FQNEAQ (reference sequence). The J segment lost 1 base and the V segment lost 5 bases, leaving 10 bases of the junction unmatched.

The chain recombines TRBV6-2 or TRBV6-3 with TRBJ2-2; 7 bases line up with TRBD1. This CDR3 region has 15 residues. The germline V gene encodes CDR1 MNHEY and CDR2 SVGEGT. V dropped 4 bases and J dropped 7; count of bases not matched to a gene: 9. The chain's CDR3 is CASSLRQGFGGELFF. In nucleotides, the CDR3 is TGTGCCAGCAGTTTACGACAGGGTTTTGGCGGGGAGCTGTTTTTT.

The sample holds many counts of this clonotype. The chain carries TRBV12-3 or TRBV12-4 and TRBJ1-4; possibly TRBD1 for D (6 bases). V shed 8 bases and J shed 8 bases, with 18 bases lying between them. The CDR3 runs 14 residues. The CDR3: CASLPGTGYEKLFF. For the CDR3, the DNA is TGTGCCAGCCTCCCTGGAACAGGGTACGAAAAACTGTTTTTT.

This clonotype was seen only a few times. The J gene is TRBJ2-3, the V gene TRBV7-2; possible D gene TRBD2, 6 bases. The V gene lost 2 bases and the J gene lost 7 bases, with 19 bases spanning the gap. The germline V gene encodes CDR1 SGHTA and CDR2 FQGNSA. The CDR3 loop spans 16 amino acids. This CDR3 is CASSLSRGLLSHTQYF. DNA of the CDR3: TGTGCCAGCAGCTTAAGTCGGGGACTCCTGTCCCATACGCAGTATTTT.

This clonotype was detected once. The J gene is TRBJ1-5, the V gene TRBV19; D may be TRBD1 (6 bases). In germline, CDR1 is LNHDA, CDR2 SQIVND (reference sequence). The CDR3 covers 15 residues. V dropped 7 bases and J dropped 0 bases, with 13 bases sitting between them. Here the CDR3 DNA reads TGTGCCAGTACCGACAGGCGCTATAGCAATCAGCCCCAGCATTTT. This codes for CASTDRRYSNQPQHF.

CDR3 nucleotide sequence: TGTGCCAGCAGTCCCCTACGAGGGGCAGGCGAGCAGTACTTC. It translates to CASSPLRGAGEQYF. The gene calls are TRBV6-5 and TRBJ2-7, with D perhaps TRBD1 or TRBD2 (5 bases each). The CDR3 length is 14 residues. Trimming left V 5 bases short and J 6 bases short, with 17 bases between. Germline V gives CDR1 MNHEY, CDR2 SVGAGI.

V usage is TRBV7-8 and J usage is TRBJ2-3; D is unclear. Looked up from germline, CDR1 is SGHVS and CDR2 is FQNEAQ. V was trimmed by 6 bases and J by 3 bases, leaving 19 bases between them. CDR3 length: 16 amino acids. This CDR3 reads CASSPLPAPRTDTQYF. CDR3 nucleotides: TGTGCCAGCAGTCCCCTCCCGGCACCTCGGACAGATACGCAGTATTTT.

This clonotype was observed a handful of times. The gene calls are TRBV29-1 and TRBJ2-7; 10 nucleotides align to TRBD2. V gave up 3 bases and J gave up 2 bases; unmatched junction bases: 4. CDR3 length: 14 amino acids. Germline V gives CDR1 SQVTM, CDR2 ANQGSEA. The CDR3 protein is CSVDTLAGPYEQYF. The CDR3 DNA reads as TGCAGCGTTGATACACTAGCGGGACCCTACGAGCAGTACTTC.

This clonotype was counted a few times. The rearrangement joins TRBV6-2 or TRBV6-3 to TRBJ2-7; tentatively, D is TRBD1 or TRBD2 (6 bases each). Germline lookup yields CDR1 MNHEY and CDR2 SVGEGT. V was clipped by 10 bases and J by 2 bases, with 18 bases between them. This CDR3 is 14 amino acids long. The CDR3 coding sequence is TGTGCCATACAGAGGGGGGATCGAACCTACGAGCAGTACTTC. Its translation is CAIQRGDRTYEQYF.

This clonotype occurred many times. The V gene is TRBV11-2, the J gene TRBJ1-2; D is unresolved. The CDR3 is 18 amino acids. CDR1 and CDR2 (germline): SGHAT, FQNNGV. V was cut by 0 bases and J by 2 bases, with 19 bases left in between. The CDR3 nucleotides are TGTGCCAGCAGCTTAGAGTCTACAGCCCCCCGCCGAAACTATGGCTACACCTTC. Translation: CASSLESTAPRRNYGYTF.